What follows are 30 T cell receptor beta chains derived from one specimen sequenced in a study of T cells in Graves' hyperthyroidism and ophthalmopathy. It was RNA transcripts that yielded the amplified TCR beta CDR3 regions. HTBI primers were the set used in a first-round RT-PCR of the TCR CDR3. TCRdb processed the multiplex PCR reads anew with MiXCR; each CDR3 protein has one entry. Of a few hundred thousand distinct CDR3 sequences in the sample, about 45% were seen once. The sample was peripheral blood or thyroid tissue (not recorded which). Receptors originate from a woman between 18 and 29 years old with Graves' hyperthyroidism.

This clonotype was recorded many times. The chain carries TRBV2 and TRBJ2-7, with unresolved D. The germline V gene has CDR1 SNHLY and CDR2 FYNNEI. This CDR3 region has 13 residues. With 3 bases removed from V and 7 bases from J, the gap between germline ends came to 13 bases. The CDR3 reads CASSDNQSREQYF. The CDR3 DNA reads as TGTGCCAGCAGTGACAATCAGAGCCGGGAGCAGTACTTC.

The sample holds many counts of this clonotype. V is TRBV7-9 and J is TRBJ1-1; D is possibly TRBD1 (5 bases). This CDR3 comprises 15 residues. Trimming took 7 bases from V and 4 from J, leaving 19 bases between them. The germline V gene has CDR1 SEHNR and CDR2 FQNEAQ (reference sequence). In DNA form, the CDR3 reads TGTGCCAGCACCAAAGGGGAGTGGCCCGGCACTGAAGCTTTCTTT. Encoded protein: CASTKGEWPGTEAFF.

A remark on this clonotype: Lacking the conserved final phenylalanine or tryptophan, this CDR3 likely reflects a read error. It is unclear where the CDR3 begins or ends on the DNA, so no DNA is shown, and the CDR3 is as TCRdb lists it. CDR3 in amino acids: CATSRDHGNGHRGAVV. The chain couples TRBV15 to TRBJ2-2; TRBD1, the table's D call, lacks a check against the DNA. CDR1 is LNHNV and CDR2 is YYDKDF in the germline V gene (reference sequence). With termini counted, the CDR3 has 16 amino acids.

This chain links TRBV4-1 with TRBJ2-2; TRBD2 is a possible D gene (5 bases). The CDR3 runs 15 residues. CDR1 MGHRA and CDR2 YSYEKL come from the germline V gene. V was cut by 1 base and J by 2 bases, with 8 bases left in between. This CDR3 reads CASSQGLPNTGELFF. CDR3 DNA sequence: TGCGCCAGCAGCCAAGGACTACCCAACACCGGGGAGCTGTTTTTT.

Comments on this clonotype: Sequence at one end of the junction differs from germline and may be a read error. V and J are TRBV2 and TRBJ1-1; 9 bases map to TRBD1. This CDR3 is 17 amino acids long. Germline CDR1 SNHLY, CDR2 FYNNEI. CDR3 amino acids: CAGSVPGQGVVNTEAFF. The CDR3 coding sequence is TGTGCCGGCAGTGTCCCGGGACAGGGTGTTGTGAACACTGAGGCTTTCTTT.

The chain links TRBV12-3 or TRBV12-4 to TRBJ2-2, with D possibly being TRBD2 (5 bases). Deletions cut 3 bases from V and 2 bases from J, with 10 bases between. The CDR3 extends over 15 amino acids. The CDR3 bases are TGTGCCAGCAGTTTCCCCCGGGGTAACACCGGGGAGCTGTTTTTT. Its protein product is CASSFPRGNTGELFF.

There are many counts of this clonotype. This sequence joins TRBV11-2 and TRBJ2-5; 13 bases match TRBD2. The CDR3 is 15 residues long. Germline CDR1 reads SGHAT; CDR2 reads FQNNGV. The trim removed 4 bases at V and 5 bases at J, leaving 4 bases unmatched. CDR3 DNA sequence: TGTGCCAGCAGCTGGGGACTAGCGGGAACTGAGACCCAGTACTTC. Translation gives CASSWGLAGTETQYF.

V gene TRBV20-1 combines with J gene TRBJ2-7, with 9 bases aligning to TRBD2. The CDR3 contains 15 residues. J lost 10 bases, V lost 2 bases, and 15 bases had no gene match. Germline CDR1 reads DFQATT; CDR2 reads SNEGSKA (reference sequence). Here the CDR3 DNA reads TGCAGTGCTAGAACCTCGGGGCTAGCGGGGCTGGTTCAGTACTTC. Amino acids: CSARTSGLAGLVQYF.

The V and J genes are TRBV19 and TRBJ1-6; 10 bases match TRBD1. CDR1 is LNHDA and CDR2 is SQIVND in the germline V gene (reference sequence). V lost 5 bases to trimming and J lost 8 bases; unmatched junction nucleotides: 6. CDR3 length equals 15 residues. The CDR3 here is CASSQGQGKHSPLHF. CDR3 nucleotides: TGTGCCAGTAGTCAGGGACAGGGGAAACATTCACCCCTCCACTTT.

This rearrangement joins TRBV20-1 to TRBJ2-7, with a possible D match to TRBD1 (5 bases). The CDR3 loop spans 12 amino acids. The V gene lost 6 bases and the J gene lost 5 bases, with 14 bases spanning the gap. CDR1 DFQATT and CDR2 SNEGSKA come from the germline V gene (reference sequence). The CDR3 loop is CSAPTDPHEQYF. The CDR3 DNA reads TGCAGTGCACCGACAGATCCCCACGAGCAGTACTTC.

The chain carries TRBV12-3 or TRBV12-4 and TRBJ1-2, with 9 bases fitting TRBD1. This CDR3 comprises 14 residues. The V gene end was trimmed by 5 bases and the J gene end by 8 bases; junction bases not matched to a gene: 9. CDR3: CASSLRDRALGYTF. As DNA, the CDR3 is TGTGCCAGCAGTCTCCGGGACAGGGCGCTAGGCTACACCTTC.

The V call is TRBV7-9, the J call TRBJ1-2; 7 nucleotides match TRBD1. The CDR3 covers 13 residues. Per the germline V gene, CDR1 is SEHNR and CDR2 is FQNEAQ (reference sequence). V was clipped by 4 bases and J by 6 bases; unmatched bases: 5. The CDR3 region has the DNA TGTGCCAGCAGCTCGAACGACAGGGATGGCTACACCTTC. Its protein product is CASSSNDRDGYTF.

The V gene is TRBV29-1, the J gene TRBJ1-1; the D gene is possibly TRBD1 (6 bases). Trimming left V 7 bases short and J 5 bases short, with 14 bases between. From germline, CDR1 is SQVTM and CDR2 ANQGSEA. The CDR3 has 12 residues. CDR3 nucleotide sequence: TGCAGCGCCTCACCGGGGGCGACTGAAGCTTTCTTT. Translating it yields CSASPGATEAFF.

This clonotype was recorded many times. The genes are TRBV6-5 and TRBJ2-7; the D is unclear. CDR1 is MNHEY and CDR2 is SVGAGI in the germline V gene. CDR3 length: 14 residues. V gave up 4 bases and J gave up 6 bases, with 16 bases separating them. The CDR3 bases are TGTGCCAGCAGTTCCCCCGGGTTTGGTAGCGAGCAGTACTTC. This encodes CASSSPGFGSEQYF.

This clonotype has just one count. The chain is built from TRBV25-1 and TRBJ2-7; TRBD2 matches at 7 bases. The CDR3 consists of 14 residues. The V and J ends lost 4 bases and 0 bases, in that order; junction bases with no gene match: 3. The germline gives CDR1 MGHDK, CDR2 SYGVNS. DNA of the CDR3: TGTGCCAGCAGTGCTTGGGACTACTCCTACGAGCAGTACTTC. It is translated as CASSAWDYSYEQYF.

This clonotype has a count of ten or more. The V gene is TRBV20-1, the J gene TRBJ2-7; 12 positions agree with TRBD2. This CDR3 comprises 14 residues. The ends lost 8 bases at V and 4 bases at J; junction bases unmatched: 9. Per germline, CDR1 DFQATT and CDR2 SNEGSKA (reference sequence). CDR3: CSPPPTSGSYEQYF. The CDR3 coding sequence is TGCAGTCCTCCCCCGACTAGCGGGAGTTACGAGCAGTACTTC.

This clonotype was recorded at least ten times. As DNA, the CDR3 is TGTGCCAGCAGGGGACTAGCGGAGGTGACCCAGTACTTC. This sequence encodes CASRGLAEVTQYF. The chain joins TRBV11-2 to TRBJ2-5, with 11 bases aligning to TRBD2. This CDR3 is built from 13 residues. Germline values: CDR1 SGHAT, CDR2 FQNNGV. The V segment lost 6 bases and the J segment 7 bases; nucleotides outside the gene matches: 4.

The gene calls are TRBV11-3 and TRBJ2-5, with 8 positions matching TRBD2. Gene TRBJ2-1 matches the end of the DNA better, so the J call may be wrong. CDR3 length equals 16 residues. From germline, CDR1 is SGHNT and CDR2 YENEEA. CDR3 residues: CASSFRAGEVYNEQFF. CDR3 coding DNA: TGTGCCAGCAGCTTTCGAGCGGGAGAGGTCTACAATGAGCAGTTCTTC.

This clonotype was seen many times. V and J are TRBV24-1 and TRBJ2-5; D possibly matches TRBD1 or TRBD2 (5 bases each). The V end lost 9 bases, the J end lost 3 bases, and 16 bases lay between the germline ends. The CDR3 extends over 14 amino acids. Germline V gives CDR1 KGHDR, CDR2 SFDVKD. CDR3 amino acids: CATGDTGTKETQYF. DNA of the CDR3: TGTGCCACCGGCGACACCGGGACCAAAGAGACCCAGTACTTC.

This clonotype has ten or more counts. The V and J genes are TRBV10-3 and TRBJ2-5, with no clear D. V lost 0 bases, J lost 5 bases, and 10 bases lay in between. Germline values: CDR1 ENHRY, CDR2 SYGVKD. The CDR3 length is 14 residues. The CDR3 is CAISESGSGETQYF. Here the CDR3 DNA reads TGTGCCATCAGTGAGTCAGGTTCTGGGGAGACCCAGTACTTC.

The CDR3 region is CASSWRTGELFF. CDR3 nucleotide sequence: TGTGCCAGCAGCTGGCGGACCGGGGAGCTGTTTTTT. The chain uses TRBV3-1 and TRBJ2-2; D remains unclear. Trimming took 5 bases from V and 5 from J, leaving 6 bases between them. Looked up from germline, CDR1 is LGHDT and CDR2 is YNNKEL (reference sequence). This CDR3 is 12 amino acids long. The full variable domain, in which reference TRBV3-1 and TRBJ2-2 provide the parts outside the CDR3, is DTAVSQTPKYLVTQMGNDKSIKCEQNLGHDTMYWYKQDSKKFLKIMFSYNNKELIINETVPNRFSPKSPDKAHLNLHINSLELGDSAVYFCASSWRTGELFFGEGSRLTVL.

This clonotype was seen many times. The gene calls are TRBV14 and TRBJ2-7; 7 positions match TRBD1. The CDR3 extends over 14 amino acids. CDR1 and CDR2 from the germline V gene are SGHDN and FVKESK. After removal of 5 bases from V and 3 bases from J, the junction contained 7 bases not matched to a gene. The CDR3 region is CASSGKTGHYEQYF. The DNA for the CDR3 is TGTGCCAGCAGCGGTAAGACAGGGCACTACGAGCAGTACTTC.

The chain combines TRBV7-2 with TRBJ1-2; 7 bases map to TRBD1. This CDR3 comprises 16 residues. From germline, CDR1 is SGHTA and CDR2 FQGNSA. Trimming cost V 5 bases and J 2 bases; bases outside gene matches: 11. CDR3 amino acids: CASSPRDRRTNYGYTF. For the CDR3, the DNA is TGTGCCAGCAGCCCCCGGGACAGAAGAACCAACTATGGCTACACCTTC. The full variable domain, with the rest looked up from reference TRBV7-2 and TRBJ1-2, is GAGVSQSPSNKVTEKGKDVELRCDPISGHTALYWYRQSLGQGLEFLIYFQGNSAPDKSGLPSDRFSAERTGGSVSTLTIQRTQQEDSAVYLCASSPRDRRTNYGYTFGSGTRLTVV.

The rearrangement uses TRBV13 and TRBJ1-5; D gene unclear. Germline V lookup: CDR1 PRHDT, CDR2 FYEKMQ (reference sequence). This CDR3 contains 14 residues. V lost 2 bases and J lost 11, with 16 bases in between. CDR3 coding DNA: TGTGCCAGCAGCTTACGGACGTTCCAAGAGACCCAGCATTTT. Its translation is CASSLRTFQETQHF.

CDR3 sequence: CAISVTGGDGYTF. The CDR3 coding sequence is TGTGCCATCAGTGTGACAGGGGGCGATGGCTACACCTTC. The chain joins TRBV10-3 to TRBJ1-2; 10 nucleotides line up with TRBD1. The CDR3 length is 13 residues. Germline V gives CDR1 ENHRY, CDR2 SYGVKD. Losses at the gene ends were 4 bases for V and 6 bases for J; bases not matched to a gene: 2.

This clonotype appeared once. J is TRBJ1-1 and V is TRBV29-1; TRBD1 matches 10 bases. This CDR3 has 14 amino acids. Germline V lookup: CDR1 SQVTM, CDR2 ANQGSEA. V shed 6 bases, J shed 4 bases, and the junction held 8 bases outside the gene matches. CDR3 region: CSVSPGQGSTEAFF. CDR3 DNA sequence: TGCAGCGTGTCACCGGGACAGGGGTCCACTGAAGCTTTCTTT.

This clonotype was seen a few times. The chain is built from TRBV24-1 and TRBJ2-1; 7 bases map to TRBD2. The length of the CDR3 is 15 residues. Per germline, CDR1 KGHDR and CDR2 SFDVKD. The trim removed 4 bases at V and 4 bases at J, leaving 6 bases unmatched. DNA for the CDR3: TGTGCCACCAGTGACGACACTAGCGAGTACAATGAGCAGTTCTTC. Translated: CATSDDTSEYNEQFF.

This clonotype was counted a single time. Germline is not matched at one junction end, which may reflect a read error. CDR3 in amino acids: CASSQDPPAGTGVETQYF. CDR3 coding DNA: TGTGCCAGCAGCCAAGATCCCCCCGCAGGGACGGGGGTGGAGACCCAGTACTTC. The chain joins TRBV4-1 to TRBJ2-5; D possibly corresponds to TRBD2 (6 bases). The germline V gene encodes CDR1 MGHRA and CDR2 YSYEKL. The CDR3 is made up of 18 amino acids.

In regard to this clonotype: Compared with germline, one end of the junction differs, possibly owing to a read error. The V and J genes are TRBV7-3 and TRBJ2-5; D remains ambiguous. Germline CDR1 reads SGHTA; CDR2 reads FQGTGA. This CDR3 has 17 residues. CDR3 sequence reads: CASSQEVGNSYQETQYF. The CDR3, as DNA: TGCGCCAGCAGCCAAGAAGTGGGTAATTCGTACCAAGAGACCCAGTACTTC.

Turning to this clonotype: The junction shows a germline mismatch at one end, possibly a read error. The rearrangement links TRBV18 to TRBJ2-7; D remains ambiguous. This CDR3 is 12 amino acids long. Germline CDR1 is KGHSH and CDR2 is LQKENI. The CDR3 coding sequence is TGTGCCAGCTCACCATCAAGATTTGAGCAGCACTTC. Translated: CASSPSRFEQHF.